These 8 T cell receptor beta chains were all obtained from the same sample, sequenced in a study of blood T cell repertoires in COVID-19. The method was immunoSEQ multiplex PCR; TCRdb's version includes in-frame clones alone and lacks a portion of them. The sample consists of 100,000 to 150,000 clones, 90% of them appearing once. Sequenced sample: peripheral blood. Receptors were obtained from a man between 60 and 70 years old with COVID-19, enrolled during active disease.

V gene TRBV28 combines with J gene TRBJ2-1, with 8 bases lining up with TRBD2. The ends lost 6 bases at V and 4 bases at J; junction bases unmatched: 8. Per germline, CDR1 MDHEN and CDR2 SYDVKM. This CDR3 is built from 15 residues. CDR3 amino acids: CASRPAGEIYNEQFF. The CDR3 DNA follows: TGTGCCAGCAGGCCAGCGGGAGAGATTTACAATGAGCAGTTCTTC.

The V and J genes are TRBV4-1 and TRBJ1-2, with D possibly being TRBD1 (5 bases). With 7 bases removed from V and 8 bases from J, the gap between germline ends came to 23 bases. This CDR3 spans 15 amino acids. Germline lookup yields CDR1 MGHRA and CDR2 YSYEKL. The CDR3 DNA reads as TGCGCCAGCAACACTAAAGCCGGGGGAATGGGCGGCTACACCTTC. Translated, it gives CASNTKAGGMGGYTF.

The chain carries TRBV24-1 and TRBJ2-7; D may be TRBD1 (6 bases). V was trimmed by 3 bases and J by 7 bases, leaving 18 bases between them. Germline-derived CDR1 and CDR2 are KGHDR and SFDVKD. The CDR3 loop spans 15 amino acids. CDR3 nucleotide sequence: TGTGCCACCAGTGATGGGAGTCAGGGGACGAATGAGCAGTACTTC. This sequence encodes CATSDGSQGTNEQYF.

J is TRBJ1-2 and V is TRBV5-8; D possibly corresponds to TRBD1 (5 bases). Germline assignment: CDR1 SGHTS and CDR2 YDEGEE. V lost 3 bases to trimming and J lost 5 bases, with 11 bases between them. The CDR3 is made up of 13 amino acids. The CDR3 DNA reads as TGTGCCAGCAGCTCCGGGGGGGGGTATGGCTACACCTTC. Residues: CASSSGGGYGYTF.

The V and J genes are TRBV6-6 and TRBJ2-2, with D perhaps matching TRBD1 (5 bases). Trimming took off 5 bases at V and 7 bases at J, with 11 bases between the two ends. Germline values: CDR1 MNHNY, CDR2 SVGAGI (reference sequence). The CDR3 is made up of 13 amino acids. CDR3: CASSHIDSGELFF. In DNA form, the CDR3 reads TGTGCCAGCAGTCACATTGACAGCGGGGAGCTGTTTTTT.

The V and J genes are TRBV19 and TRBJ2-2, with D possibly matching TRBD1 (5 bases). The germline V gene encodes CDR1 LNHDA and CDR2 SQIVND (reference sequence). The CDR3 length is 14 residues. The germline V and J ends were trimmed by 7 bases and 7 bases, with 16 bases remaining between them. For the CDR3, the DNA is TGTGCCAGTACTTTCTCCAGGGAAATCGGGGAGCTGTTTTTT. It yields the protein CASTFSREIGELFF. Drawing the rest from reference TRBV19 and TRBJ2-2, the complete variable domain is DGGITQSPKYLFRKEGQNVTLSCEQNLNHDAMYWYRQDPGQGLRLIYYSQIVNDFQKGDIAEGYSVSREKKESFPLTVTSAQKNPTAFYLCASTFSREIGELFFGEGSRLTVL.

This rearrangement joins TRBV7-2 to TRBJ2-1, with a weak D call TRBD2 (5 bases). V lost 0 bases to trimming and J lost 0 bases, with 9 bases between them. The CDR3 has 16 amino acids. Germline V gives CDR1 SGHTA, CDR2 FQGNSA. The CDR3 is CASSLAGAVSYNEQFF. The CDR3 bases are TGTGCCAGCAGCTTAGCGGGAGCGGTCTCCTACAATGAGCAGTTCTTC.

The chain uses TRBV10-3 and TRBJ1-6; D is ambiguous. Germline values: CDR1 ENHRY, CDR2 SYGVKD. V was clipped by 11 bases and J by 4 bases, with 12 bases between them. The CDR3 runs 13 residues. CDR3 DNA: TGTGCCCATCGCCGGGAGTATAATTCACCCCTCCACTTT. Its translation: CAHRREYNSPLHF.